Listed here are 21 T cell receptor beta chains from one sample, sequenced in a study of blood T cells in healthy people across ages. Together with a sample-barcoded 5' primer, a J-beta primer mix was included in a second PCR lasting about 7 to 12 cycles. MiXCR, run by TCRdb on the 5' RACE reads, gives a single entry per CDR3 protein. The table records about 970,000 distinct CDR3 sequences, approximately 50% of them present only once. Sequenced input: blood. These receptors came from a woman aged 55-70 years in good health.

This clonotype was seen only a few times. V usage is TRBV7-2 and J usage is TRBJ2-4, with D possibly TRBD1 on 5 matching bases. The DNA end is more similar to TRBJ2-7, so the J call may be wrong. The CDR3 sequence is 14 residues long. Per germline, CDR1 SGHTA and CDR2 FQGNSA. The CDR3 is CASKPRQTSYEQYF. The CDR3 nucleotides are TGTGCCAGCAAACCCCGACAGACCTCCTACGAGCAGTACTTC.

This clonotype was recorded at least ten times. The V and J genes are TRBV29-1 and TRBJ2-6; D is unresolved. V lost 3 bases and J 3 bases, leaving 3 bases between the germline ends. Germline CDR1 is SQVTM and CDR2 is ANQGSEA. CDR3 length: 12 residues. The CDR3 nucleotides read TGCAGCGTTGAGTTTGGGGCCAACGTCCTGACTTTC. Encoded protein: CSVEFGANVLTF.

The J gene is TRBJ2-5, the V gene TRBV21-1; the table assigns TRBD1, which was not confirmed against the DNA. TRBV21-1 is a pseudogene locus. The CDR3 totals 15 residues. CDR3 loop: CASSRDRDSKETQYF. In nucleotides, the CDR3 is TGTGCCAGCAGCAGAGACAGGGATAGCAAAGAGACCCAGTACTTC.

The CDR3 reads CAISGRQGEYNSPLHF. The CDR3 DNA reads as TGTGCCATCAGTGGTCGCCAGGGCGAATATAATTCACCCCTCCACTTT. The rearrangement uses TRBV10-3 and TRBJ1-6, with a weak D call TRBD1 (5 bases). Deletions cut 4 bases from V and 4 bases from J, with 14 bases between. Germline V gene lookup returns CDR1 ENHRY and CDR2 SYGVKD. CDR3 length: 16 residues.

This chain uses TRBV12-3 or TRBV12-4 with TRBJ1-2, with D uncertain. The CDR3 has 13 residues. V was shortened by 2 bases and J by 4 bases, with 8 bases between the two germline ends. CDR3 loop: CASSLTAGYGYTF. CDR3 sequence (DNA): TGTGCCAGCAGTTTAACGGCTGGCTATGGCTACACCTTC.

There are a few counts of this clonotype. DNA of the CDR3: TGCGCCAGCAGCCAAGGGTCTCTTGCAGATACGCAGTATTTT. Amino acid sequence: CASSQGSLADTQYF. This chain links TRBV4-3 with TRBJ2-3; D is unresolved. The CDR3 totals 14 residues. Trimming removed 1 base from V and 4 bases from J, with 9 bases in between. Germline CDR1 and CDR2: LGHNA and YSLEER.

The genes are TRBV5-4 and TRBJ2-3, with D uncertain. Germline CDR1 and CDR2: SGHNT and YYREEE (reference sequence). The CDR3 is 13 residues long. V lost 7 bases and J 4 bases, leaving 13 bases between the germline ends. The CDR3 DNA follows: TGTGCCAGCGAAGCGAGAAGGGCAGATACGCAGTATTTT. Protein sequence: CASEARRADTQYF.

This clonotype has just a few counts. This chain links TRBV9 with TRBJ2-3; 7 nucleotides align to TRBD1. The CDR3 has 17 amino acids. Germline V gene data show CDR1 as SGDLS and CDR2 as YYNGEE. Unmatched junction bases numbered 18, after V lost 3 bases and J lost 8 bases. In DNA form, the CDR3 reads TGTGCCAGCAGCGGTCGGGACAGTCTAGGTGGAACGGGTACGCAGTATTTT. It translates to CASSGRDSLGGTGTQYF.

This chain joins TRBV6-2 or TRBV6-3 and TRBJ2-5; TRBD1 agrees at 12 bases. The J call may be in error: the DNA end matches TRBJ2-7 better. Per the germline V gene, CDR1 is MNHEY and CDR2 is SVGEGT. CDR3 size: 15 residues. In DNA, the CDR3 is TGTGCCAGCAGTTCCGCCGGGACAGGGGGCAGCGAGCAGTACTTC. It is translated as CASSSAGTGGSEQYF.

There are many counts of this clonotype. This chain connects TRBV12-3 or TRBV12-4 to TRBJ2-3; the D is unclear. This CDR3 is built from 11 residues. Trimming stripped 6 bases from V and 6 bases from J, with 7 bases between. CDR3 nucleotide sequence: TGTGCCAGCAGGTTGGGGGATACGCAGTATTTT. Translation gives CASRLGDTQYF.

The chain has TRBV10-3 and TRBJ2-1; 8 bases fit TRBD2. Trimming cost V 6 bases and J 7 bases; bases outside gene matches: 8. Per the germline V gene, CDR1 is ENHRY and CDR2 is SYGVKD. This CDR3 is 14 amino acids long. DNA for the CDR3: TGTGCCATCAGAGTCGGGGGGGGAGTAAATGAGCAGTTCTTC. It codes for CAIRVGGGVNEQFF.

This clonotype was seen a handful of times. The chain has TRBV7-8 and TRBJ2-2; D unclear. In germline, CDR1 is SGHVS, CDR2 FQNEAQ. The CDR3 contains 12 residues. Trimming took 8 bases from V and 6 from J, leaving 10 bases between them. CDR3 sequence: CASLKGPGELFF. The CDR3 nucleotides read TGTGCCAGCTTAAAGGGCCCCGGGGAGCTGTTTTTT.

The chain links TRBV7-9 to TRBJ2-1, with a tentative D call TRBD2 (5 bases). Germline V gene lookup returns CDR1 SEHNR and CDR2 FQNEAQ (reference sequence). V was clipped by 5 bases and J by 10 bases, with 9 bases between them. The CDR3 runs to 11 residues. The chain's CDR3 is CASSPGSEQFF. The CDR3, as DNA: TGTGCCAGCAGCCCGGGGTCGGAGCAGTTCTTC. Full variable domain (missing parts from reference TRBV7-9 and TRBJ2-1): DTGVSQNPRHKITKRGQNVTFRCDPISEHNRLYWYRQTLGQGPEFLTYFQNEAQLEKSRLLSDRFSAERPKGSFSTLEIQRTEQGDSAMYLCASSPGSEQFFGPGTRLTVL.

The V gene is TRBV27, the J gene TRBJ2-3; 8 nucleotides align to TRBD2. The CDR3 has 16 amino acids. J was trimmed by 2 bases and V by 10 bases; bases with no gene match: 14. CDR1 MNHEY and CDR2 SMNVEV come from the germline V gene (reference sequence). The DNA of the CDR3 is TGTGCCACCCACCCCGGGCTAGCGGGCGTCACAGATACGCAGTATTTT. This translates into CATHPGLAGVTDTQYF.

This clonotype was observed a handful of times. The CDR3 sequence is CASSPSGGTEAFF. In DNA, the CDR3 is TGTGCCAGCAGTCCATCGGGTGGCACTGAAGCTTTCTTT. V is TRBV7-9 and J is TRBJ1-1; the D is unclear. Per the germline V gene, CDR1 is SEHNR and CDR2 is FQNEAQ (reference sequence). The ends were cut back, 6 bases at V and 4 bases at J, with 12 bases in the middle. The CDR3 totals 13 residues.

The chain couples TRBV4-1 to TRBJ2-3; D is uncertain. The CDR3 contains 14 residues. Trimming stripped 4 bases from V and 3 bases from J, with 11 bases between. In germline, CDR1 is MGHRA, CDR2 YSYEKL. The CDR3 reads CASSPRRFTDTQYF. CDR3 coding DNA: TGCGCCAGCAGCCCTCGCAGATTTACAGATACGCAGTATTTT.

The sample holds a few counts of this clonotype. This chain links TRBV11-1 with TRBJ2-6; 8 bases line up with TRBD1. The germline V gene encodes CDR1 SGHAT and CDR2 FQDESV (reference sequence). This CDR3 spans 17 amino acids. Germline trimming cut 3 bases from V and 2 bases from J; bases unmatched to any gene: 6. The CDR3 region has the DNA TGTGCCAGCAGCTTTGAGACAGGGGCCCCTGGGGCCAACGTCCTGACTTTC. Translating it yields CASSFETGAPGANVLTF.

With respect to this clonotype: A much bigger clone sits one base away, suggesting this may be a read error. The gene calls are TRBV3-1 and TRBJ2-5; TRBD1 is a possible D gene (6 bases). Looked up from germline, CDR1 is LGHDT and CDR2 is YNNKEL (reference sequence). The CDR3 runs to 14 residues. CDR3 coding DNA: TGTGCCGGCAGCCAAACACAGGGACAAGAGACCCAGTACTTC. Residues: CAGSQTQGQETQYF.

On this clonotype itself: Its ends do not fully match the called genes, so a read error is possible. The chain has TRBV20-1 and TRBJ2-5; D is uncertain. The CDR3 sequence is 13 residues long. The germline V gene has CDR1 DFQATT and CDR2 SNEGSKA (reference sequence). The CDR3 DNA sequence: TGCAGTGCCCTCAGGACGGGTGTCGAGACCCGGTACTTC. Translation gives CSALRTGVETRYF.

The chain employs TRBV5-5 and TRBJ2-4, with 10 nucleotides matching TRBD2. The V and J ends lost 1 base and 1 base, in that order; junction bases with no gene match: 5. Germline loops: CDR1 SGHKS, CDR2 YYEKEE (reference sequence). The CDR3 is 17 amino acids. The CDR3 protein is CASSLSGRAWAKNIQYF. CDR3 in DNA: TGTGCCAGCAGCTTGAGCGGGAGGGCCTGGGCCAAAAACATTCAGTACTTC.

This clonotype was detected ten times or more. The CDR3 region has the DNA TGTGCCAGCAGCTCAGGATTCTTAGCAAGCGGTTCACCCCTCCACTTT. Its protein is CASSSGFLASGSPLHF. The chain links TRBV5-8 to TRBJ1-6, with no clear D. The CDR3 is 16 amino acids. Germline CDR1 is SGHTS and CDR2 is YDEGEE. The V end lost 3 bases, the J end lost 9 bases, and 19 bases lay between the germline ends.